This T cell receptor (beta chain) was observed in a study of blood T cell repertoires in COVID-19. Study summary: The study drew acute and convalescent COVID-19 samples from the United States, Italy and Spain. In each case, the material was cDNA or gDNA derived from T cells, B-cell-depleted T cells, or PBMCs.

The CDR3 covers 15 residues. Germline V gene lookup returns CDR1 SGHAT and CDR2 FQNNGV. J lost 7 bases, V lost 4 bases, and 6 bases had no gene match. TCRdb's copy holds only in-frame clones and misses some; the assay was immunoSEQ multiplex PCR. The sample lists 300,000 to 400,000 clones; 86% were seen once. Donors were grouped by their self-reported clinical history. V is TRBV11-2 and J is TRBJ2-1; 11 positions agree with TRBD2. The sequence came from a woman aged 35 to 49 with acute COVID-19. Sequencing was done on a sample of PBMCs or T cells enriched from blood (not recorded which). CDR3 amino acids: CASSSLAGGFNEQFF. CDR3 nucleotides: TGTGCCAGCAGCTCATTAGCGGGAGGGTTTAATGAGCAGTTCTTC.